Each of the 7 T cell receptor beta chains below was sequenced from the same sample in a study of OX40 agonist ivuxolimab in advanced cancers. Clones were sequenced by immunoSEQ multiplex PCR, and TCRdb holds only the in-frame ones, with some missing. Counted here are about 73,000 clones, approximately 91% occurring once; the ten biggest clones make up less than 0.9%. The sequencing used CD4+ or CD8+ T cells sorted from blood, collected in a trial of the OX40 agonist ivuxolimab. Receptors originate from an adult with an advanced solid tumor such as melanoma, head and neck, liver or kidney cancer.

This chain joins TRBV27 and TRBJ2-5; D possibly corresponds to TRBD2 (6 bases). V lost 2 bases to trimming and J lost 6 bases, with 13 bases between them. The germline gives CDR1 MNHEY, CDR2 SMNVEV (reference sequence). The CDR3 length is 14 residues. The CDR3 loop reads CASSLRAGGQTQYF. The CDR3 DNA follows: TGTGCCAGCAGTTTAAGGGCCGGGGGACAGACCCAGTACTTC.

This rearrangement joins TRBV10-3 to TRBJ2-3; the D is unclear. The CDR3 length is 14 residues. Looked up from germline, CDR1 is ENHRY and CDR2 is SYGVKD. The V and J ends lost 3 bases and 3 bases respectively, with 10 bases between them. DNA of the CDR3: TGTGCCATCAGTGAATCTGCCGGGACAGATACGCAGTATTTT. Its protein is CAISESAGTDTQYF.

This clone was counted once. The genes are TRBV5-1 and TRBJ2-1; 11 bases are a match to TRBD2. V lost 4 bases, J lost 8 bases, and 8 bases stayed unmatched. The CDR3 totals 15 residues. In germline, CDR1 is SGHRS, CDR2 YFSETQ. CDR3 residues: CASSPTSGSQDEQFF. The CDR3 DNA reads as TGCGCCAGCAGCCCAACTAGCGGGAGTCAAGATGAGCAGTTCTTC. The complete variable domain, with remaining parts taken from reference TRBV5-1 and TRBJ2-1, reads KAGVTQTPRYLIKTRGQQVTLSCSPISGHRSVSWYQQTPGQGLQFLFEYFSETQRNKGNFPGRFSGRQFSNSRSEMNVSTLELGDSALYLCASSPTSGSQDEQFFGPGTRLTVL.

CDR3 protein: CASGLGAGPNTEAFF. CDR3 bases: TGTGCCAGCGGACTAGGGGCAGGCCCGAACACTGAAGCTTTCTTT. The chain joins TRBV6-6 to TRBJ1-1; TRBD1 is a possible D gene (5 bases). The V gene lost 8 bases and the J gene lost 1 base, with 17 bases spanning the gap. The CDR3 contains 15 residues. Germline assignment: CDR1 MNHNY and CDR2 SVGAGI (reference sequence).

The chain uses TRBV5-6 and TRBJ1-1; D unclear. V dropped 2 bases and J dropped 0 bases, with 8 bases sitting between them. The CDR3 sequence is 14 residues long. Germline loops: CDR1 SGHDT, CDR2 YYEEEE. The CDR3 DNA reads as TGTGCCAGCAGCTTCGGGGATTTGAACACTGAAGCTTTCTTT. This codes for CASSFGDLNTEAFF.

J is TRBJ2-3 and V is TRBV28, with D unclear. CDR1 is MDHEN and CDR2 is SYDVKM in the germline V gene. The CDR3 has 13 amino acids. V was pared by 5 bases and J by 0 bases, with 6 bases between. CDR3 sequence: CASSIHSTDTQYF. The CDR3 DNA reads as TGTGCCAGCAGTATACACAGCACAGATACGCAGTATTTT. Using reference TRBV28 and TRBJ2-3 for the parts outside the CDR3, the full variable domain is DVKVTQSSRYLVKRTGEKVFLECVQDMDHENMFWYRQDPGLGLRLIYFSYDVKMKEKGDIPEGYSVSREKKERFSLILESASTNQTSMYLCASSIHSTDTQYFGPGTRLTVL.

CDR3 in DNA: TGTGCCAGCGCCTGGGAGTCTGCAACTAATGAAAAACTGTTTTTT. It specifies CASAWESATNEKLFF. The chain combines TRBV25-1 with TRBJ1-4; D gene ambiguous. This CDR3 comprises 15 residues. CDR1 and CDR2 (germline): MGHDK, SYGVNS. The V and J ends lost 8 bases and 0 bases respectively, with 13 bases between them.